This TCR beta chain stems from a study of a mutant IDH1 vaccine in newly diagnosed glioma. On the study more broadly: Most had both radiotherapy and temozolomide beforehand; others had only one.

The time point was: week 35, safety follow-up. Alongside topical imiquimod, each dose of vaccine comprised 300 ug of mutant IDH1 20-mer peptide. Donors harbored newly found WHO grade 3 or 4 IDH1-mutant, ATRX-lost astrocytomas. Produced via immunoSEQ multiplex PCR; TCRdb's table is partial and in-frame only. The data contain about 68,000 clones, 84% of them seen just once; the ten biggest clones take up 12%. Germline CDR1 SEHNR, CDR2 FQNEAQ (reference sequence). Trimming shortened V by 5 bases and J by 4 bases, and 15 bases separated the two germline ends. CDR3 length: 16 residues. On this clone itself: Its specificity is not known.

The input for sequencing was PBMCs, taken from a glioma patient whose treatment included an IDH1 peptide vaccine. The TCR comes from a man aged 18 to 30 with glioma. The V call is TRBV7-9, the J call TRBJ2-6; D gene ambiguous. CDR3 amino acids: CASSTHAPEGANVLTF. The CDR3 DNA reads as TGTGCCAGCAGCACACACGCTCCCGAGGGGGCCAACGTCCTGACTTTC. Drawing the rest from reference TRBV7-9 and TRBJ2-6, the complete variable domain is DTGVSQNPRHKITKRGQNVTFRCDPISEHNRLYWYRQTLGQGPEFLTYFQNEAQLEKSRLLSDRFSAERPKGSFSTLEIQRTEQGDSAMYLCASSTHAPEGANVLTFGAGSRLTVL.